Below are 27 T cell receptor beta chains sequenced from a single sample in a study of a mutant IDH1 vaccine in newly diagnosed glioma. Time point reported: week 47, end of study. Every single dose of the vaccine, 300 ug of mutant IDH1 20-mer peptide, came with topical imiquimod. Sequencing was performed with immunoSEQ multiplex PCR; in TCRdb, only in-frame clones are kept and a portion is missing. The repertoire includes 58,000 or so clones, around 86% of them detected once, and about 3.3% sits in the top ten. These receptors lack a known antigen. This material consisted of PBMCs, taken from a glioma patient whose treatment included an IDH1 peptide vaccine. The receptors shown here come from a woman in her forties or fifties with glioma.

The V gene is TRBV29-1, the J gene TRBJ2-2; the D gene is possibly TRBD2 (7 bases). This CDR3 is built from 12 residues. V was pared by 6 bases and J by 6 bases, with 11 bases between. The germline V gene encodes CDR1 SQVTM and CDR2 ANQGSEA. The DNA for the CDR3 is TGCAGCGTAGAGGGGGGGGCCGGGGAGCTGTTTTTT. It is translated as CSVEGGAGELFF.

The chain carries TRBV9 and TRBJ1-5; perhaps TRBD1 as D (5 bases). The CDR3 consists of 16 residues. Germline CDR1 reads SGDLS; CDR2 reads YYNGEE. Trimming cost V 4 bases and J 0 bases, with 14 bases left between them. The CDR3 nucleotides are TGTGCCAGCAGCCCCTCCACAGGAGATAGCAATCAGCCCCAGCATTTT. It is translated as CASSPSTGDSNQPQHF.

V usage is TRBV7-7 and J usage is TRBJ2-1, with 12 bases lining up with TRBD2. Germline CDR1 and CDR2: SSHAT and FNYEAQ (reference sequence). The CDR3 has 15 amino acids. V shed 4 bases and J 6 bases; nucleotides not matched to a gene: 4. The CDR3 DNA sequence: TGTGCCAGCAGCTCGTCTAGCGGGGGGGCCAATGAGCAGTTCTTC. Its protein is CASSSSSGGANEQFF.

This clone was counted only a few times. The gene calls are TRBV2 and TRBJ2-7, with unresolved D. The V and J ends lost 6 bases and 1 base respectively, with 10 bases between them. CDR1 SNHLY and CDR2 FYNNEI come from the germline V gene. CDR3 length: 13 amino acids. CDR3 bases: TGTGCCAGCAGCCCGGACGGTTCCTACGAGCAGTACTTC. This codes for CASSPDGSYEQYF. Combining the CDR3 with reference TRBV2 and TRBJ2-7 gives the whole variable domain EPEVTQTPSHQVTQMGQEVILRCVPISNHLYFYWYRQILGQKVEFLVSFYNNEISEKSEIFDDQFSVERPDGSNFTLKIRSTKLEDSAMYFCASSPDGSYEQYFGPGTRLTVT.

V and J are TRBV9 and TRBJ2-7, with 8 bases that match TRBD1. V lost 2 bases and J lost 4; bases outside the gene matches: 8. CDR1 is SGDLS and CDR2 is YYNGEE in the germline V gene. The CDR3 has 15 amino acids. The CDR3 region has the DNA TGTGCCAGCAGCGTTGGTGGCAGGGGGCTATACGAGCAGTACTTC. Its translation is CASSVGGRGLYEQYF.

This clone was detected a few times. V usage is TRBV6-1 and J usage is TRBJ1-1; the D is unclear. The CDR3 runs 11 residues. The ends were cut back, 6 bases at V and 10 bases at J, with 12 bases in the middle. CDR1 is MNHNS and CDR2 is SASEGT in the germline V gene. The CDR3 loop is CASSLTGAAFF. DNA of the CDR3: TGTGCCAGCAGCCTCACGGGTGCAGCTTTCTTT.

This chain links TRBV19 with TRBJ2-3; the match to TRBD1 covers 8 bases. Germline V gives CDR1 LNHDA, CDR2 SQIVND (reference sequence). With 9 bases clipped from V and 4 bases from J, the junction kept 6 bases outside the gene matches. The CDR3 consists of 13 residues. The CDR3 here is CARRTGWADTQYF. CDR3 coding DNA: TGTGCCAGGCGGACAGGGTGGGCAGATACGCAGTATTTT.

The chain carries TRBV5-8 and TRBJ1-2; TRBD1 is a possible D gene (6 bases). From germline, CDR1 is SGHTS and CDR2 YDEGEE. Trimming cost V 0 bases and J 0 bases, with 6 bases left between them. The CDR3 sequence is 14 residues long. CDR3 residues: CASSLGQANYGYTF. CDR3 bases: TGTGCCAGCAGCTTGGGACAGGCTAACTATGGCTACACCTTC. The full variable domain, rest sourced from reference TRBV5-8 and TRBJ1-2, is EAGVTQSPTHLIKTRGQQATLRCSPISGHTSVYWYQQALGLGLQFLLWYDEGEERNRGNFPPRFSGRQFPNYSSELNVNALELEDSALYLCASSLGQANYGYTFGSGTRLTVV.

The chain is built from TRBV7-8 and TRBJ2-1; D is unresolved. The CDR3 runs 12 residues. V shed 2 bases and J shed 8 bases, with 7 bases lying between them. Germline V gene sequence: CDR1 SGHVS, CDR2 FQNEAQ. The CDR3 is CASSLKVDEQFF. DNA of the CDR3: TGTGCCAGCAGCTTAAAGGTGGATGAGCAGTTCTTC.

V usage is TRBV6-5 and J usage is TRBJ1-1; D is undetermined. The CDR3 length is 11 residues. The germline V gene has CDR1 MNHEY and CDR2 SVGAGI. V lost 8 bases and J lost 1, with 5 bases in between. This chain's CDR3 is CASRSNTEAFF. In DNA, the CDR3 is TGTGCCAGCCGGTCGAACACTGAAGCTTTCTTT.

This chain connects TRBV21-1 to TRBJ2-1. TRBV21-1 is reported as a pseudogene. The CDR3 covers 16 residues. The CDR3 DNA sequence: TGTGCCAGCAGCAAAGGAGGGGACGGGAACTGCAATGAGCAGTTCTTC. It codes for CASSKGGDGNCNEQFF.

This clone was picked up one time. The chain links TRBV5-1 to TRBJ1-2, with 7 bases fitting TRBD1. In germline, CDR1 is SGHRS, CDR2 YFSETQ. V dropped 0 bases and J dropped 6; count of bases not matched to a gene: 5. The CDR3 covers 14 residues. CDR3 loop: CASSLGQGKNGYTF. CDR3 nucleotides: TGCGCCAGCAGCTTGGGACAGGGAAAGAATGGCTACACCTTC. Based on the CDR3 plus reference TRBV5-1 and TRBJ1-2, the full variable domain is KAGVTQTPRYLIKTRGQQVTLSCSPISGHRSVSWYQQTPGQGLQFLFEYFSETQRNKGNFPGRFSGRQFSNSRSEMNVSTLELGDSALYLCASSLGQGKNGYTFGSGTRLTVV.

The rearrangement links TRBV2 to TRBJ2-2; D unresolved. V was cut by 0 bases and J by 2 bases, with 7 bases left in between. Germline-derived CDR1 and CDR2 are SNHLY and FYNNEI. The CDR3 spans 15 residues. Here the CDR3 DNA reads TGTGCCAGCAGTGAAGCTCGGATCAACACCGGGGAGCTGTTTTTT. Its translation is CASSEARINTGELFF.

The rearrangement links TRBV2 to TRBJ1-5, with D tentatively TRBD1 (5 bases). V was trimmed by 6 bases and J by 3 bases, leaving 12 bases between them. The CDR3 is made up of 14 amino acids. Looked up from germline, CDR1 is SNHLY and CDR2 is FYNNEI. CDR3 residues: CASSQGLLNQPQHF. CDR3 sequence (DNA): TGTGCCAGCAGCCAGGGACTCCTCAATCAGCCCCAGCATTTT.

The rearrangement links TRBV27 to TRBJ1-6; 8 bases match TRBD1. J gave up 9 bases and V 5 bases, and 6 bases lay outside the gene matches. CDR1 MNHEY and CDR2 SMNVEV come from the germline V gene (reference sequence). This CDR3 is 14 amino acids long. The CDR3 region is CASSPSDRVSPLHF. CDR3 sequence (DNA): TGTGCCAGCAGTCCTTCGGACAGGGTTTCACCCCTCCACTTT.

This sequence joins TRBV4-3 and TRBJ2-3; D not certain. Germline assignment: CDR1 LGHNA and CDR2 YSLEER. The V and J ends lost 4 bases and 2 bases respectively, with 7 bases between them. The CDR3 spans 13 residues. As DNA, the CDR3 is TGCGCCAGCAGCCCGGACCACACAGATACGCAGTATTTT. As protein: CASSPDHTDTQYF.

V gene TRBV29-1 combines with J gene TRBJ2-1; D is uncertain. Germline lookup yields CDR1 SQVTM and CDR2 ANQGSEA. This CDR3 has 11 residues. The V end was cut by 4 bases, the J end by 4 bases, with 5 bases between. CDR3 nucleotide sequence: TGCAGCGTTGGGCGTTACAATGAGCAGTTCTTC. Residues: CSVGRYNEQFF.

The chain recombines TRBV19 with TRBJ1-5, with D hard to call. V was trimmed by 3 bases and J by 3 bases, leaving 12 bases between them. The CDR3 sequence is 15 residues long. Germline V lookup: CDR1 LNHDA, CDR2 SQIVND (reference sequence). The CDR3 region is CASSIFSALNQPQHF. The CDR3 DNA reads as TGTGCCAGTAGTATCTTTTCGGCCCTCAATCAGCCCCAGCATTTT. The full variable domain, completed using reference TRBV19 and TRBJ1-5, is DGGITQSPKYLFRKEGQNVTLSCEQNLNHDAMYWYRQDPGQGLRLIYYSQIVNDFQKGDIAEGYSVSREKKESFPLTVTSAQKNPTAFYLCASSIFSALNQPQHFGDGTRLSIL.

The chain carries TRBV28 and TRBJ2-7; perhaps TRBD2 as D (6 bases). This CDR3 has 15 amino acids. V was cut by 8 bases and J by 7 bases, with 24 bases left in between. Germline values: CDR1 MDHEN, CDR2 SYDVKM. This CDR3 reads CASFAGTRRVGEQYF. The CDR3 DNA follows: TGTGCCAGCTTTGCAGGAACAAGGAGGGTCGGGGAGCAGTACTTC.

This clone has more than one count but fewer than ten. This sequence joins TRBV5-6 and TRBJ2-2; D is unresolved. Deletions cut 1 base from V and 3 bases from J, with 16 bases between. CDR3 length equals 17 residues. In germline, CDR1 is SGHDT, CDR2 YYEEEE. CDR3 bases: TGTGCCAGCAGCTTGTTGTCGGTTCAGATGGACACCGGGGAGCTGTTTTTT. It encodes CASSLLSVQMDTGELFF. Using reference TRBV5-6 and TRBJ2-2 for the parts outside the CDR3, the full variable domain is DAGVTQSPTHLIKTRGQQVTLRCSPKSGHDTVSWYQQALGQGPQFIFQYYEEEERQRGNFPDRFSGHQFPNYSSELNVNALLLGDSALYLCASSLLSVQMDTGELFFGEGSRLTVL.

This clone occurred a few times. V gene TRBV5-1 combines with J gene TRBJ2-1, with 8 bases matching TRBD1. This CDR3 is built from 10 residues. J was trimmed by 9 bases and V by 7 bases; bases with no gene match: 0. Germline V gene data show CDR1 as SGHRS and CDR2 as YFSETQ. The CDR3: CASGTGEQFF. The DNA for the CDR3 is TGCGCCAGCGGGACAGGTGAGCAGTTCTTC. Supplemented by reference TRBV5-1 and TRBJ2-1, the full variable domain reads KAGVTQTPRYLIKTRGQQVTLSCSPISGHRSVSWYQQTPGQGLQFLFEYFSETQRNKGNFPGRFSGRQFSNSRSEMNVSTLELGDSALYLCASGTGEQFFGPGTRLTVL.

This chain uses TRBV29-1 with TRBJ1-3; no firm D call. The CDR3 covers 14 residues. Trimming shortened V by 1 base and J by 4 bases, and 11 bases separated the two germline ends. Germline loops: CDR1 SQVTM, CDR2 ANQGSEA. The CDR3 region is CSVEGSSGGNTIYF. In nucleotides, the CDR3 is TGCAGCGTTGAAGGCTCCAGCGGCGGAAACACCATATATTTT.

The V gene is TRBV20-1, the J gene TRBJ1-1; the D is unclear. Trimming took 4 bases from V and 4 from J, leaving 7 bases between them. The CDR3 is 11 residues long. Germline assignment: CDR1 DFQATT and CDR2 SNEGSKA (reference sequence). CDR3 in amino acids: CSANVFTEAFF. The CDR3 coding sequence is TGCAGTGCTAACGTATTCACTGAAGCTTTCTTT.

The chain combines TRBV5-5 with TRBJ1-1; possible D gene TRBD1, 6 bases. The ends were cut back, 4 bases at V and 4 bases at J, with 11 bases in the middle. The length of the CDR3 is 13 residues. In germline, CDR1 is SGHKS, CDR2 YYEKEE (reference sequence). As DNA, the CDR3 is TGTGCCAGCAGCAAGGACAGCGTCACTGAAGCTTTCTTT. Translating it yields CASSKDSVTEAFF.

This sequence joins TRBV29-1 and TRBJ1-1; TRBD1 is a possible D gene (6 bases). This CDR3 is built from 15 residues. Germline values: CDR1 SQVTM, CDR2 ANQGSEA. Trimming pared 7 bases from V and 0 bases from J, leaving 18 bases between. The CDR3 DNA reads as TGCAGCGCCCCCGAAGGGGGGACAATGAACACTGAAGCTTTCTTT. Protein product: CSAPEGGTMNTEAFF. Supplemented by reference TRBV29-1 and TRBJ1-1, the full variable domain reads SAVISQKPSRDICQRGTSLTIQCQVDSQVTMMFWYRQQPGQSLTLIATANQGSEATYESGFVIDKFPISRPNLTFSTLTVSNMSPEDSSIYLCSAPEGGTMNTEAFFGQGTRLTVV.

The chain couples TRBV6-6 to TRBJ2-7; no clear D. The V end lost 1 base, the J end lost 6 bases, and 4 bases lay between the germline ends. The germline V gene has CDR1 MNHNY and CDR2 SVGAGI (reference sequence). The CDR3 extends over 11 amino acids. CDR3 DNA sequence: TGTGCCAGCAGTTACTGGGGCGAGCAGTACTTC. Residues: CASSYWGEQYF.

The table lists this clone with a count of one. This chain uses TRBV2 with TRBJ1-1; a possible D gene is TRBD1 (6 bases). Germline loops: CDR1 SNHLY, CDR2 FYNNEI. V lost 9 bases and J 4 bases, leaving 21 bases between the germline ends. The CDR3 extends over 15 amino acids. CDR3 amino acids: CASITGRAISTEAFF. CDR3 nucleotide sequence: TGTGCCAGTATTACAGGGAGGGCCATTAGCACTGAAGCTTTCTTT. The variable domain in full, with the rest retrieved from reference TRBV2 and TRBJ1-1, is EPEVTQTPSHQVTQMGQEVILRCVPISNHLYFYWYRQILGQKVEFLVSFYNNEISEKSEIFDDQFSVERPDGSNFTLKIRSTKLEDSAMYFCASITGRAISTEAFFGQGTRLTVV.